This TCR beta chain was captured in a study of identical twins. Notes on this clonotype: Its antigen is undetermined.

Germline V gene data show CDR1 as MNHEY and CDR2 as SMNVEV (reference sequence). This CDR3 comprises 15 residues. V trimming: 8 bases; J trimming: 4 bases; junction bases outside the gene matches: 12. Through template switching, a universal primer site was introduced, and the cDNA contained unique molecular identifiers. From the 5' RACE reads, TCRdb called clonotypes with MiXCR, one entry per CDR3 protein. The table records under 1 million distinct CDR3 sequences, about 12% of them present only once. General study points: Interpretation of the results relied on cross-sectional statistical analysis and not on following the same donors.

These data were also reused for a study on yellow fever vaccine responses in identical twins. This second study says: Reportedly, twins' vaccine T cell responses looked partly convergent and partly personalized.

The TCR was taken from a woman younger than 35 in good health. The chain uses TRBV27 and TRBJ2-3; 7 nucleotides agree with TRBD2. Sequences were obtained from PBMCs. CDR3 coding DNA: TGTGCCAGCTCCCCTATAGCGGGCAATTCAGATACGCAGTATTTT. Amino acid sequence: CASSPIAGNSDTQYF.